This T cell receptor (beta chain) was captured in a study of blood T cell repertoires in COVID-19. V lost 0 bases and J 5 bases, leaving 13 bases between the germline ends. This CDR3 comprises 15 residues. From germline, CDR1 is LGHDT and CDR2 YNNKEL (reference sequence). The data were produced by immunoSEQ multiplex PCR, yet TCRdb's version contains in-frame clones alone and is incomplete. This table has about 240,000 clones, around 86% appearing once. The sequence derives from a man aged 30 to 45 who had recovered from COVID-19. V usage is TRBV3-1 (or the pseudogene TRBV3-2) and J usage is TRBJ2-5; a weak D match, TRBD2 (6 bases). Sequenced: peripheral blood. The CDR3 sequence: CASSQDLAAGETQYF. CDR3 coding DNA: TGTGCCAGCAGCCAAGATCTAGCCGCGGGGGAGACCCAGTACTTC.